The clone carrying this T cell receptor (beta chain) was detected many times. The junction had 8 bases not matched to a gene; V was cut back by 3 bases and J by 4 bases. The CDR3 is 15 amino acids. The germline V gene encodes CDR1 MNHEY and CDR2 SMNVEV (reference sequence). This sample is drawn from a study of T cells in Graves' hyperthyroidism and ophthalmopathy. Researchers took RNA transcripts and amplified the TCR beta CDR3 regions from them. Initially, a first-round RT-PCR of the TCR CDR3 employed the HTBI primer set. TCRdb itself ran the multiplex PCR reads through MiXCR, one entry per CDR3 protein. The sample lists some 510,000 distinct CDR3 sequences; around 21% were seen once. Hyperthyroidism of Graves' type that showed no ophthalmopathy progression within 18 months was stable.

This TCR was recovered from a young man with Graves' hyperthyroidism. Sample: blood. The chain couples TRBV27 to TRBJ1-2; 7 positions match TRBD1. The DNA of the CDR3 is TGTGCCAGCAGTTTTAGTGACAGGGTGGGCTATGGCTACACCTTC. Residues: CASSFSDRVGYGYTF.